This T cell receptor beta chain is from a study of long-term antiretroviral therapy in people with HIV (dated by TCRdb to between 2021 and 2022). Notes on the research overall: The earliest samples were collected about a decade before the 2015 WHO recommendation for immediate ART, when ART was typically delayed until CD4 counts fell. Among the 25 to 30 participants with HIV, around 10 were female. A total of 150 to 200 cryopreserved PBMC samples came from 25 to 30 adults with confirmed HIV infection and were collected serially over a mean of roughly six years (range 1-12). A retrospective serial study tested whether ART initiation and durable HIV suppression were associated with changes in peripheral blood TRB repertoire composition and diversity. No cross-contamination during QIAcube processing turned up in test extractions that ran a monoclonal T-cell line alongside approximately 35 polyclonal samples.

Comment on this clone: Its cognate antigen has yet to be identified. Within one base of it there is no much larger clone, and no base qualities were kept.

The immunoSEQ hsTCRB v3.0 assay was used at survey level resolution for TRB variable region sequencing. The target sequencing depth for TRB was about 40,000-50,000 T-cell genomes per sample. Pooled TRB libraries were sequenced on an Illumina MiSeq with a v3 150-cycle kit. Concerning the study's data processing: Repertoire analysis was run in R within a reproducible Nextflow workflow that covered QC, data transformation and analysis. LymphoSeq2, an R package for exploring AIRR-Seq data, was used to implement custom analyses. After excluding a few samples that yielded fewer than 5000 total TRB sequences, approximately 170 HIV repertoires remained for analysis. Among the roughly 180 retained HIV repertoires, 55 to 60 were collected before ART initiation and under 150 after ART initiation. Repertoires were downsampled to 5000 TRB nucleotide sequences, with summary statistics averaged over 100 downsampling iterations. TRB sequences were retained for analysis only if CDR3 regions of at least seven amino acids were present. Diversity was measured with a Shannon entropy-derived clonality score and the Gini coefficient. In the repertoire networks, any two of the top 5000 CDR3 amino acid sequences were connected whenever the two sequences differed by an edit distance of one. For TRB CDR3 amino acid sequences, GLIPH2 was used to predict antigen specificity groups and MHC restriction. To flag known CMV, EBV, HIV or tissue antigen associations, CDR3 amino acid sequences were matched against VDJdb and McPAS-TCR. Pre-ART, post-ART and control groups were compared with Wilcoxon signed-rank tests and Holm-Bonferroni correction. Held by TCRdb, this immuneACCESS table contains in-frame sequences only and omits some clones. Under half of the omission traces to an unresolved V gene where checked; the cause of the rest is unknown. That table supplies the V and J calls and clone size; D and trimming were determined from the DNA. A total of about 25,000 clones appear in this sample, roughly 87% of them only once. The top ten hold roughly 8.9% of the sample.

The CDR3 starts with the cysteine, ends with the phenylalanine, and has 15 residues. The sequence is cut down to CDR3 DNA, 45 bases in frame from base 1. V is clipped by 5 bases and J by 1 base, and the sequence between their germline boundaries is 15 bases long. Taken from the germline V gene, the CDR1 and CDR2 loops are SGHRS and YFSETQ. What the study reported, not specific to this receptor: A significant increase in TRB diversity was found to be associated with ART initiation, although TRB diversity was observed to remain significantly below that of transplant donor controls even after long-term ART. Compared with controls, HIV repertoires had narrower CDR3 length ranges, and the network structure pointed to an antigen-experienced repertoire that shifted only slightly toward naive after ART. Because pre-ART samples had limited cell numbers, profiling was done on unsorted PBMC rather than on sorted CD4+ and CD8+ T cells. Inferences about post-ART repertoire changes were limited because no data were available on ART adherence, viral resistance or therapy changes. Owing to limited PBMC availability, only the TCR beta chain was sequenced, without alpha chain pairing. The samples span the years 2004 to 2017, and the ART regimens used may be less effective than current regimens. At every time point, the repertoire was dominated by expanded TRB clones first identified before ART initiation, although this dominance fluctuated and, in many PLHIV, declined after ART.

Inclusion was restricted to participants for whom at least one PBMC sample before ART initiation and at least two post-ART samples were available. Every participant with HIV received treatment in the United States of America. Before DNA extraction, cryopreserved samples of 1-10 million PBMC were thawed and then washed. At the time of the earliest PBMC sample, participants with HIV were aged between roughly 23 and 60 years. Each participant contributed PBMC samples from 1-4 timepoints before ART initiation and 2-8 timepoints after ART initiation, with a median of 7 samples. For every participant, serial HIV viral load, CD4+ T-cell count, ART history and demographic data were obtained. A Qiagen kit on a QIAcube was used to extract genomic DNA from unsorted PBMC, with samples processed in batches of 12.

The chain employs TRBV5-1 and TRBJ1-1, with a tentative D gene TRBD1 over 6 matching bases. The source of this sequence is a man aged 50-60 years with HIV. The sample consisted of unsorted PBMCs, taken 1.8 years before starting antiretroviral therapy. The nucleotide sequence reads TGCGCCAGCAGTACCCCCGTGACAGGGAACACTGAAGCTTTCTTT. This sequence encodes CASSTPVTGNTEAFF.